This paragraph reports one TCR beta chain. Construction of the TCRbeta library involved unique molecular identifiers. A single record per CDR3 protein comes from TCRdb applying MiXCR to the PCR reads. The sample shows over 300,000 distinct CDR3 sequences, approximately 10% of them seen only once. This record comes from a study of T-cell reconstitution after alpha-beta-depleted transplantation in children. Germline V gene data show CDR1 as MNHEY and CDR2 as SVGAGI. V was pared by 2 bases and J by 4 bases, with 6 bases between. The CDR3 spans 13 residues. The sample here was PBMCs from the stem cell graft donor, taken from the stem cell graft. This rearrangement joins TRBV6-5 to TRBJ2-1; D not certain. This receptor was taken from a human donor who donated a stem cell graft to a child with acute lymphoblastic leukemia. The CDR3 sequence is CASSYAQYNEQFF. The CDR3 coding sequence is TGTGCCAGCAGTTACGCCCAATACAATGAGCAGTTCTTC.